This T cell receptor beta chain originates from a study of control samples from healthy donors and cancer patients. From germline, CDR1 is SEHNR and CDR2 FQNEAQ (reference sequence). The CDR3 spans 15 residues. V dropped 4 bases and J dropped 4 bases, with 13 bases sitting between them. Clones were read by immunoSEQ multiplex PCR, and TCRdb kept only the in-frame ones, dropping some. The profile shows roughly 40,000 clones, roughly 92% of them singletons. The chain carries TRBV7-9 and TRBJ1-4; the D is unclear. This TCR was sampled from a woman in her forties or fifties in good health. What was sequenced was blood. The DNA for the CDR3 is TGTGCCAGCAGCTCCCCCGGAGGGTTTAATGAAAAACTGTTTTTT. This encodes CASSSPGGFNEKLFF.